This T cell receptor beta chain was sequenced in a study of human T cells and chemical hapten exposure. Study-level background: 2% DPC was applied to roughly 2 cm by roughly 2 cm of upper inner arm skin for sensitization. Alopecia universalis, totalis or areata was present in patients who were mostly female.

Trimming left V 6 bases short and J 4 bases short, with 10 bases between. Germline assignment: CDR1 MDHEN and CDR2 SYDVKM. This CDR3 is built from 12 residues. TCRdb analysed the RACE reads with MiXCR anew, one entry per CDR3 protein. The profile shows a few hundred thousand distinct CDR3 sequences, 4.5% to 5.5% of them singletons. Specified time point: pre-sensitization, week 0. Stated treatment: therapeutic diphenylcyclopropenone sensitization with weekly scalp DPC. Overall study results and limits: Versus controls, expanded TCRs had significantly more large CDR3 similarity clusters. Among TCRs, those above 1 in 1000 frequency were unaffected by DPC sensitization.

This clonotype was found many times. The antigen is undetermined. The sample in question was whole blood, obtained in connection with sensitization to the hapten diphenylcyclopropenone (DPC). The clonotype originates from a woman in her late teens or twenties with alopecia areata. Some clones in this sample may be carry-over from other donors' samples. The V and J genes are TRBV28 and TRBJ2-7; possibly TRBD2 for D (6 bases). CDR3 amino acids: CASSVGGYEQYF. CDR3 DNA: TGTGCCAGCAGCGTGGGGGGTTACGAGCAGTACTTC.